The 30 T cell receptor beta chains reported below all come from one sample, sequenced in a study of blood T cells in healthy people across ages (dated by TCRdb to between 2015 and 2016). Library method: 5' RACE. The sample was run on an Illumina HiSeq 2500. The second PCR ran for about 6 to 12 cycles and used a J-beta primer mix along with a sample-barcoded 5' primer. Clones were called with MiXCR by TCRdb after fastp trimmed the public reads at Q25, and only in-frame beta chains were retained. Every entry covers one CDR3 protein and lists the most common genes and DNA from its rows. This sample gives 650,000 to 900,000 distinct CDR3 sequences in total; roughly 60% of them show up just once. 25% to 30% of the sample is held by the ten biggest clonotypes. Input material: blood. The receptors stem from a man aged 25-40 years in good health.

The chain employs TRBV7-2 and TRBJ2-7; 7 bases fit TRBD2. CDR1 is SGHTA and CDR2 is FQGNSA in the germline V gene. The CDR3 consists of 15 residues. The junction had 8 bases not matched to a gene; V was cut back by 1 base and J by 5 bases. As DNA, the CDR3 is TGTGCCAGCAGCTTAGGGTACCGGGGGGAGGACGAGCAGTACTTC. Encoded protein: CASSLGYRGEDEQYF.

The J gene is TRBJ1-2, the V gene TRBV2, with 7 bases identical to TRBD1. The germline V gene has CDR1 SNHLY and CDR2 FYNNEI. Unmatched junction bases numbered 4, after V lost 6 bases and J lost 0 bases. This CDR3 contains 14 residues. The CDR3 region is CASRRQGSNYGYTF. For the CDR3, the DNA is TGTGCCAGCAGGAGACAGGGATCTAACTATGGCTACACCTTC.

A few counts support this clonotype. The chain combines TRBV15 with TRBJ2-2; D remains ambiguous. The germline V and J ends were trimmed by 0 bases and 2 bases, with 7 bases remaining between them. This CDR3 spans 15 amino acids. Germline V gene data show CDR1 as LNHNV and CDR2 as YYDKDF (reference sequence). As DNA, the CDR3 is TGTGCCACCAGCAGAGACAGATTCAACACCGGGGAGCTGTTTTTT. Translated: CATSRDRFNTGELFF.

The chain joins TRBV5-5 to TRBJ2-6; TRBD2 might be the D (6 bases). The CDR3 loop spans 15 amino acids. With 4 bases removed from V and 3 bases from J, the gap between germline ends came to 11 bases. Germline V gene lookup returns CDR1 SGHKS and CDR2 YYEKEE (reference sequence). CDR3 nucleotides: TGTGCCAGCAGCCTGACTAGGGATGGGGCCAACGTCCTGACTTTC. Its protein is CASSLTRDGANVLTF.

The genes are TRBV29-1 and TRBJ2-3; D perhaps matches TRBD1 (7 bases). Trimming removed 3 bases from V and 1 base from J, with 14 bases in between. Germline values: CDR1 SQVTM, CDR2 ANQGSEA. The CDR3 length is 15 residues. In nucleotides, the CDR3 is TGCAGCGTTGACGAGGAGGGGGCGGGCACAGATACGCAGTATTTT. Translation gives CSVDEEGAGTDTQYF.

The V gene is TRBV15, the J gene TRBJ2-5; D is unresolved. The V end lost 5 bases, the J end lost 0 bases, and 13 bases lay between the germline ends. Germline CDR1 and CDR2: LNHNV and YYDKDF (reference sequence). The CDR3 has 15 amino acids. The CDR3 sequence: CATSPNPTYQETQYF. CDR3 sequence (DNA): TGTGCCACCAGCCCAAACCCTACGTACCAAGAGACCCAGTACTTC.

The chain employs TRBV29-1 and TRBJ2-4; D ambiguous. The J call is in doubt because the DNA end fits TRBJ2-7 better. CDR1 and CDR2 (germline): SQVTM, ANQGSEA. The CDR3 has 13 residues. CDR3 in amino acids: CSVEDRSFNEQYF. The CDR3 DNA is TGCAGCGTTGAGGATCGTTCCTTCAACGAGCAGTACTTC.

This sequence joins TRBV7-9 and TRBJ2-7; D gene uncertain. The germline V gene has CDR1 SEHNR and CDR2 FQNEAQ (reference sequence). The length of the CDR3 is 15 residues. The germline V and J ends were trimmed by 4 bases and 2 bases, with 15 bases remaining between them. This chain's CDR3 is CASSSDTSRAYEQYF. The DNA for the CDR3 is TGTGCCAGCAGCTCAGACACCTCTCGCGCCTACGAGCAGTACTTC.

In this sample, this clonotype turned up many times. The chain couples TRBV7-2 to TRBJ2-5; D gene uncertain. Looked up from germline, CDR1 is SGHTA and CDR2 is FQGNSA. The V end was cut by 3 bases, the J end by 2 bases, with 13 bases between. The CDR3 is 15 amino acids. CDR3 in amino acids: CASSLSRSTQETQYF. DNA of the CDR3: TGTGCCAGCAGCTTGAGCAGGTCGACTCAAGAGACCCAGTACTTC.

The gene calls are TRBV4-3 and TRBJ2-7; 9 nucleotides agree with TRBD1. The better agreement between TRBJ2-5 and the DNA end casts doubt on the J call. Per germline, CDR1 LGHNA and CDR2 YSLEER. The CDR3 consists of 15 residues. The CDR3: CASSPIGDREETQYF. The CDR3 DNA follows: TGCGCCAGCAGCCCCATAGGGGACAGGGAAGAGACCCAGTACTTC.

Note on this clonotype: This may be a read error, as it is one base from a much larger clone. The V call is TRBV6-5, the J call TRBJ1-2; D is undetermined. The germline CDR1 and CDR2 sequences are MNHEY and SVGAGI. CDR3 length equals 14 residues. V was clipped by 6 bases and J by 7 bases, with 18 bases between them. The CDR3: CASRARRDSCGYTF. In DNA form, the CDR3 reads TGTGCCAGCAGGGCCAGGAGGGATTCCTGTGGCTACACCTTC.

This clonotype turned up a few times. CDR3 sequence reads: CSVDPAGEYEQFF. CDR3 DNA sequence: TGCAGCGTTGACCCGGCGGGGGAGTATGAGCAGTTCTTC. V and J are TRBV29-1 and TRBJ2-1; 7 positions match TRBD2. In germline, CDR1 is SQVTM, CDR2 ANQGSEA. CDR3 length: 13 amino acids. J was trimmed by 8 bases and V by 3 bases; bases with no gene match: 7.

V gene TRBV3-1 combines with J gene TRBJ2-1; 7 bases map to TRBD1. Near its end, the DNA agrees better with TRBJ2-7, so the J call may be wrong. The germline gives CDR1 LGHDT, CDR2 YNNKEL (reference sequence). This CDR3 region has 17 residues. CDR3 DNA: TGTGCCAGCAGCCAAGAGGAAGTCGGGACAGAGCACTACGAGCAGTACTTC. Translation gives CASSQEEVGTEHYEQYF.

J is TRBJ1-2 and V is TRBV2; D call uncertain. The CDR3 loop spans 14 amino acids. V was trimmed by 7 bases and J by 3 bases, leaving 15 bases between them. From germline, CDR1 is SNHLY and CDR2 FYNNEI. This CDR3 reads CASTRTVPHYGYTF. CDR3 sequence (DNA): TGTGCCAGCACGAGAACAGTCCCTCACTATGGCTACACCTTC.

This clonotype was found a few times. The J gene is TRBJ2-1, the V gene TRBV5-5, with D perhaps matching TRBD1 (5 bases). Germline V gives CDR1 SGHKS, CDR2 YYEKEE (reference sequence). CDR3 length: 14 amino acids. The germline V and J ends were trimmed by 1 base and 3 bases, with 8 bases remaining between them. The CDR3 DNA follows: TGTGCCAGCAGCTTGATGACAGACTACAATGAGCAGTTCTTC. Translated: CASSLMTDYNEQFF.

This clonotype was observed a few times. The V and J genes are TRBV28 and TRBJ2-5, with 9 bases matching TRBD1. The junction had 8 bases not matched to a gene; V was cut back by 8 bases and J by 4 bases. Germline CDR1 is MDHEN and CDR2 is SYDVKM. The CDR3 has 14 residues. CDR3 residues: CASQRDRERETQYF. CDR3 coding DNA: TGTGCCAGCCAGAGGGACAGGGAGAGAGAGACCCAGTACTTC. Together with reference TRBV28 and TRBJ2-5, the CDR3 gives the full variable domain: DVKVTQSSRYLVKRTGEKVFLECVQDMDHENMFWYRQDPGLGLRLIYFSYDVKMKEKGDIPEGYSVSREKKERFSLILESASTNQTSMYLCASQRDRERETQYFGPGTRLLVL.

This clonotype was found a few times. The rearrangement uses TRBV9 and TRBJ2-7, with 8 positions matching TRBD2. V trimming: 2 bases; J trimming: 4 bases; junction bases outside the gene matches: 8. Germline CDR1 reads SGDLS; CDR2 reads YYNGEE. The CDR3 contains 15 residues. CDR3 DNA sequence: TGTGCCAGCAGCGTTTCTGTACGGGGGGGTTACGAGCAGTACTTC. As protein: CASSVSVRGGYEQYF.

This clonotype was counted only a few times. V and J are TRBV4-2 and TRBJ2-3; 13 bases map to TRBD2. The CDR3 consists of 18 residues. The junction had 6 bases not matched to a gene; V was cut back by 1 base and J by 2 bases. CDR1 and CDR2 (germline): LGHNA, YNFKEQ. CDR3 sequence reads: CASSQATSGGSYTDTQYF. CDR3 coding DNA: TGTGCCAGCAGCCAAGCGACTAGCGGGGGGTCCTACACAGATACGCAGTATTTT.

V gene TRBV3-1 combines with J gene TRBJ2-7; TRBD1 matches at 8 bases. J gave up 3 bases and V 0 bases, and 4 bases lay outside the gene matches. Per the germline V gene, CDR1 is LGHDT and CDR2 is YNNKEL (reference sequence). The CDR3 extends over 15 amino acids. The CDR3 coding sequence is TGTGCCAGCAGCCAAGATTGGGACAGGAGCTACGAGCAGTACTTC. This encodes CASSQDWDRSYEQYF.

The chain carries TRBV6-1 and TRBJ2-4; possibly TRBD1 for D (5 bases). The DNA end is a closer match to TRBJ2-7, so the J assignment may be wrong. The germline CDR1 and CDR2 sequences are MNHNS and SASEGT. The CDR3 has 16 residues. CDR3 nucleotide sequence: TGTGCCAGCAGGGACACCGGGCCTAAGGGTTCCTACGAGCAGTACTTC. This translates into CASRDTGPKGSYEQYF.

The table lists this clonotype with a count of one. This chain connects TRBV15 to TRBJ2-3; the D is unclear. There are 14 residues in the CDR3. V lost 5 bases and J 1 base, leaving 10 bases between the germline ends. CDR1 LNHNV and CDR2 YYDKDF come from the germline V gene (reference sequence). DNA of the CDR3: TGTGCCACCAGCCCCCCGACGGGCACAGATACGCAGTATTTT. This translates into CATSPPTGTDTQYF.

The rearrangement joins TRBV29-1 to TRBJ1-1; 7 bases are shared with TRBD1. The germline V gene encodes CDR1 SQVTM and CDR2 ANQGSEA. The CDR3 runs 12 residues. V shed 7 bases and J 10 bases; nucleotides not matched to a gene: 12. The DNA for the CDR3 is TGCAGCGCCGAAGAACACAGGGGCGGAGCTTTCTTT. Encoded protein: CSAEEHRGGAFF.

The chain has TRBV24-1 and TRBJ2-5; possibly TRBD1 for D (6 bases). The DNA matches TRBJ2-7 better at its end, which makes the J call doubtful. CDR1 and CDR2 from the germline V gene are KGHDR and SFDVKD. The CDR3 runs to 15 residues. CDR3 sequence reads: CATSDLLAQGPEQYF. The CDR3 bases are TGTGCCACCAGTGATTTGCTTGCACAGGGACCCGAGCAGTACTTC.

About this clonotype: A read error may account for a junction end that differs from germline. The chain combines TRBV5-1 with TRBJ2-1, with a tentative D call TRBD2 (6 bases). CDR1 is SGHRS and CDR2 is YFSETQ in the germline V gene. The CDR3 sequence is 18 residues long. As DNA, the CDR3 is TGCACCAGCAGTTCCGGGACTGGCGGGGTTCACTCCTACAATGAGCAGTTCTTC. Amino acid sequence: CTSSSGTGGVHSYNEQFF.

For this clonotype: A much larger clone differs by one base, so this may be a read error. This chain joins TRBV10-3 and TRBJ2-5; tentative D call: TRBD1 (6 bases). Germline loops: CDR1 ENHRY, CDR2 SYGVKD. V lost 4 bases and J lost 4, with 13 bases in between. The CDR3 contains 14 residues. The CDR3 spells CAISVGQTGETQYF. The CDR3 DNA is TGTGCCATCAGTGTGGGACAAACTGGAGAGACCCAGTACTTC.

This clonotype turned up a few times. V gene TRBV20-1 combines with J gene TRBJ2-7; 7 nucleotides agree with TRBD1. The CDR3 covers 16 residues. The V gene's germline CDR1 is DFQATT and CDR2 SNEGSKA (reference sequence). V trimming: 2 bases; J trimming: 3 bases; junction bases outside the gene matches: 13. The CDR3 is CSARPRTGHLLYEQYF. DNA for the CDR3: TGCAGTGCTAGACCGAGGACAGGACACCTTCTCTACGAGCAGTACTTC.

The chain couples TRBV28 to TRBJ1-1; no clear D. V gave up 3 bases and J gave up 0 bases, with 8 bases separating them. Germline loops: CDR1 MDHEN, CDR2 SYDVKM. This CDR3 spans 14 amino acids. The CDR3 nucleotides read TGTGCCAGCAGTTTTGGTTCTATGAACACTGAAGCTTTCTTT. This codes for CASSFGSMNTEAFF.

V is TRBV15 and J is TRBJ2-7, with 9 bases that match TRBD1. Germline V gene sequence: CDR1 LNHNV, CDR2 YYDKDF (reference sequence). CDR3 length equals 14 residues. Trimming removed 4 bases from V and 2 bases from J; junction bases left unmatched: 3. In nucleotides, the CDR3 is TGTGCCACCAGCACGGACAGGGGCCCCTACGAGCAGTACTTC. Amino acids: CATSTDRGPYEQYF.

The chain joins TRBV6-2 or TRBV6-3 to TRBJ2-7, with 8 positions matching TRBD1. The CDR3 consists of 16 residues. V gave up 4 bases and J gave up 0 bases; unmatched junction bases: 8. Germline V lookup: CDR1 MNHEY, CDR2 SVGEGT. This chain's CDR3 is CASSSPGTGYSYEQYF. The CDR3 DNA reads as TGTGCCAGCAGTTCGCCCGGGACAGGTTACTCCTACGAGCAGTACTTC.

The rearrangement joins TRBV6-2 or TRBV6-3 to TRBJ2-7, with unresolved D. The CDR3 sequence is 15 residues long. V was trimmed by 6 bases and J by 0 bases, leaving 15 bases between them. Germline V gene sequence: CDR1 MNHEY, CDR2 SVGEGT. The CDR3 sequence: CASRHDGLSSYEQYF. CDR3 DNA sequence: TGTGCCAGCAGACACGACGGGCTCTCCTCCTACGAGCAGTACTTC.